This T cell receptor beta chain was obtained from a study of CD8+ T cells in alopecia areata. Across the study: Tofacitinib dosing lasted 6 to 18 months, which was then followed by 6 months off drug.

This clone occurred a few times. Its target is unknown. General observations from the study: Researchers report lesional scalp, most notably alopecia totalis/universalis, outstripped normal scalp in clonality.

Following extraction, RNA underwent reverse transcription to cDNA, which served as the sequencing template. The repertoire was sequenced with immunoSEQ multiplex PCR; TCRdb's copy has only in-frame clones and lacks some. The sample includes 69,000 or so clones, approximately 64% of them seen just once. CDR3 length equals 12 residues. Germline CDR1 MNHNS, CDR2 SASEGT. Researchers gathered lesional scalp punch biopsies and peripheral blood from patients with alopecia areata. Sorted out of PBMCs were CD4+ T cells and CD8+ T cells. This specimen was CD8+ T cells sorted from blood, taken at week 0. The chain links TRBV6-1 to TRBJ2-5, with D possibly called TRBD1 or TRBD2 (7 bases each). This receptor was identified in a human donor with alopecia areata. The chain's CDR3 is CAGEGAEETQYF. DNA of the CDR3: TGTGCGGGGGAGGGGGCTGAAGAGACCCAGTACTTC.